These 29 T cell receptor beta chains were sequenced from one sample in a study of beta chain features in type 1 diabetes. What was sequenced were expressed TCRB transcripts, since all of the isolated RNA had been reverse transcribed. The repertoire was sequenced with immunoSEQ multiplex PCR; TCRdb's copy has only in-frame clones and lacks some. Of 150,000 to 200,000 clones in the sample, around 13% were seen once. Sequencing used central memory CD4+ T cells from blood. Receptors were obtained from a woman aged 18-30 years in good health.

V usage is TRBV11-2 and J usage is TRBJ2-3, with 8 bases that match TRBD1. The CDR3 runs 15 residues. The J segment lost 4 bases and the V segment lost 3 bases, leaving 6 bases of the junction unmatched. Germline CDR1 reads SGHAT; CDR2 reads FQNNGV. CDR3 DNA sequence: TGTGCCAGCAGCTTTGGACAGGGTGTCGCAGATACGCAGTATTTT. Protein: CASSFGQGVADTQYF.

The chain recombines TRBV6-5 with TRBJ2-2, with a possible D match to TRBD2 (6 bases). Germline CDR1 is MNHEY and CDR2 is SVGAGI. Trimming removed 5 bases from V and 8 bases from J, with 15 bases in between. The CDR3 totals 14 residues. The CDR3 bases are TGTGCCAGCAGTGTGACTATCGGGAGAGGGGAGCTGTTTTTT. It codes for CASSVTIGRGELFF.

This clone was seen ten or more times. The chain carries TRBV13 and TRBJ2-7; D remains unclear. This CDR3 is built from 14 residues. The germline V gene encodes CDR1 PRHDT and CDR2 FYEKMQ (reference sequence). With 0 bases removed from V and 1 base from J, the gap between germline ends came to 7 bases. CDR3 in amino acids: CASSLGQASYEQYF. CDR3 DNA: TGTGCCAGCAGCTTAGGTCAGGCTTCCTACGAGCAGTACTTC.

This clone has only a few counts. The CDR3 sequence: CATSLGTTGTSGNNEQFF. In DNA form, the CDR3 reads TGTGCCACCAGCTTGGGAACAACCGGGACTAGCGGAAACAATGAGCAGTTCTTC. This chain joins TRBV15 and TRBJ2-1; TRBD2 matches 11 bases. This CDR3 is built from 18 residues. Germline trimming cut 5 bases from V and 5 bases from J; bases unmatched to any gene: 14. Germline lookup yields CDR1 LNHNV and CDR2 YYDKDF (reference sequence).

This clone was seen only a few times. The chain uses TRBV28 and TRBJ1-2, with 12 bases aligning to TRBD1. V lost 6 bases, J lost 2 bases, and 10 bases stayed unmatched. CDR3 length: 17 amino acids. Looked up from germline, CDR1 is MDHEN and CDR2 is SYDVKM. As DNA, the CDR3 is TGTGCCAGCAGGAGATCCGGGACAGGGGGCTGGAACTATGGCTACACCTTC. Its protein product is CASRRSGTGGWNYGYTF.

This chain uses TRBV5-1 with TRBJ2-5; no firm D call. Between the trimmed V and J ends, which lost 3 bases and 4 bases, there was a span of 10 bases. CDR3 length: 13 residues. From germline, CDR1 is SGHRS and CDR2 YFSETQ. This CDR3 is CASSSRRGETQYF. The CDR3 coding sequence is TGCGCCAGCAGCTCGAGACGAGGAGAGACCCAGTACTTC.

J is TRBJ1-3 and V is TRBV25-1, with D unclear. CDR1 MGHDK and CDR2 SYGVNS come from the germline V gene. This CDR3 has 15 residues. V gave up 5 bases and J gave up 2 bases, with 13 bases separating them. The CDR3 reads CASSKPGETGNTIYF. CDR3 nucleotide sequence: TGTGCCAGCAGTAAACCTGGGGAGACTGGAAACACCATATATTTT.

V is TRBV19 and J is TRBJ2-7, with D possibly TRBD2 on 5 matching bases. The CDR3 runs to 16 residues. Germline CDR1 reads LNHDA; CDR2 reads SQIVND (reference sequence). Trimming cost V 2 bases and J 6 bases, with 20 bases left between them. The CDR3 loop is CASSIIRSGKASEQYF. The DNA for the CDR3 is TGTGCCAGTAGTATAATAAGGTCCGGGAAAGCTTCCGAGCAGTACTTC. The variable domain in full, completed from reference TRBV19 and TRBJ2-7, reads DGGITQSPKYLFRKEGQNVTLSCEQNLNHDAMYWYRQDPGQGLRLIYYSQIVNDFQKGDIAEGYSVSREKKESFPLTVTSAQKNPTAFYLCASSIIRSGKASEQYFGPGTRLTVT.

This clone was found many times. The chain uses TRBV19 and TRBJ2-1; D gene unclear. The germline gives CDR1 LNHDA, CDR2 SQIVND (reference sequence). The V gene lost 6 bases and the J gene lost 5 bases, with 17 bases spanning the gap. CDR3 length equals 15 residues. The CDR3 is CASSPLGQSHNEQFF. The DNA of the CDR3 is TGTGCCAGTAGCCCCCTAGGCCAGAGCCACAATGAGCAGTTCTTC.

The chain carries TRBV28 and TRBJ2-1; 8 nucleotides match TRBD1. The CDR3 loop spans 13 amino acids. Trimming at V came to 10 bases and at J to 3 bases, leaving 5 bases not matched to a gene. CDR1 MDHEN and CDR2 SYDVKM come from the germline V gene. The CDR3 sequence: CATWTGSYNEQFF. CDR3 bases: TGTGCCACCTGGACAGGGAGCTACAATGAGCAGTTCTTC.

This clone turned up a few times. The chain joins TRBV5-6 to TRBJ2-6, with 7 positions matching TRBD2. CDR1 is SGHDT, CDR2 YYEEEE, per germline. V gave up 3 bases and J gave up 2 bases; unmatched junction bases: 8. There are 17 residues in the CDR3. CDR3 amino acids: CASSSGWGGPGANVLTF. The CDR3 DNA follows: TGTGCCAGCAGCTCGGGGTGGGGAGGGCCTGGGGCCAACGTCCTGACTTTC.

V and J are TRBV18 and TRBJ1-2, with 9 positions matching TRBD1. This CDR3 has 15 residues. Germline values: CDR1 KGHSH, CDR2 LQKENI. V lost 6 bases, J lost 2 bases, and 7 bases stayed unmatched. CDR3 nucleotides: TGTGCCAGCTCTCAGGACAGGGGAAAGAACTATGGCTACACCTTC. Protein: CASSQDRGKNYGYTF.

The rearrangement joins TRBV4-2 to TRBJ2-7, with 10 nucleotides matching TRBD2. The CDR3 totals 17 residues. V was clipped by 4 bases and J by 4 bases; unmatched bases: 13. The germline gives CDR1 LGHNA, CDR2 YNFKEQ. In DNA, the CDR3 is TGTGCCAGCAGCCGAGCCGGGGTGAGCGGGAGGGGGTACGAGCAGTACTTC. It specifies CASSRAGVSGRGYEQYF.

This clone was counted only a few times. The chain links TRBV28 to TRBJ2-3; 12 bases match TRBD2. Germline assignment: CDR1 MDHEN and CDR2 SYDVKM. Trimming at V came to 2 bases and at J to 4 bases, leaving 4 bases not matched to a gene. This CDR3 comprises 16 residues. CDR3 DNA sequence: TGTGCCAGCAGTTTAGCTAGCGGGAGGGCATCAGATACGCAGTATTTT. This codes for CASSLASGRASDTQYF.

The genes are TRBV6-1 and TRBJ1-1; the match to TRBD1 covers 9 bases. The CDR3 has 15 amino acids. J was trimmed by 5 bases and V by 8 bases; bases with no gene match: 12. Germline CDR1 is MNHNS and CDR2 is SASEGT. The CDR3 protein is CASVDRGYGGTEAFF. Written as DNA, the CDR3 is TGTGCCAGCGTGGACAGGGGTTACGGGGGAACTGAAGCTTTCTTT.

This clone was observed a handful of times. The chain combines TRBV30 with TRBJ1-1; 10 bases map to TRBD1. The CDR3 runs 15 residues. The germline gives CDR1 GTSNPN, CDR2 SVGIG (reference sequence). J was trimmed by 1 base and V by 5 bases; bases with no gene match: 7. CDR3 nucleotide sequence: TGTGCCTGGGGGACAGGGGTCCGGGCGAACACTGAAGCTTTCTTT. Amino acid sequence: CAWGTGVRANTEAFF.

This clone appeared a few times. The rearrangement uses TRBV5-6 and TRBJ2-2; TRBD1 matches 10 bases. J was trimmed by 5 bases and V by 2 bases; bases with no gene match: 6. This CDR3 is 16 amino acids long. The germline V gene encodes CDR1 SGHDT and CDR2 YYEEEE. CDR3 nucleotides: TGTGCCAGCAGCTTTTGGGGGACAGGGGAAACCGGGGAGCTGTTTTTT. The encoded protein is CASSFWGTGETGELFF.

This clone was seen only a few times. The V gene is TRBV5-1, the J gene TRBJ2-5; D uncertain. This CDR3 spans 13 amino acids. V shed 2 bases and J shed 2 bases, with 7 bases lying between them. Germline V CDR1 and CDR2: SGHRS, YFSETQ. CDR3 nucleotide sequence: TGCGCCAGCAGCTTTACCAGACAAGAGACCCAGTACTTC. This encodes CASSFTRQETQYF.

The CDR3 DNA follows: TGTGCCAGCACCTCCCCACAGGGGACTTACTCTGGGGCCAACGTCCTGACTTTC. This gives the protein CASTSPQGTYSGANVLTF. The rearrangement links TRBV28 to TRBJ2-6; possible D gene TRBD1, 7 bases. The CDR3 runs 18 residues. Germline CDR1 reads MDHEN; CDR2 reads SYDVKM. V was shortened by 7 bases and J by 0 bases, with 19 bases between the two germline ends.

The table lists this clone with a few counts. DNA of the CDR3: TGTGCCAGCAGTCCGTGGCAGGGTATCGGCGGCTACACCTTC. It encodes CASSPWQGIGGYTF. The rearrangement uses TRBV28 and TRBJ1-2; the D gene is possibly TRBD1 (5 bases). This CDR3 has 14 amino acids. Germline CDR1 is MDHEN and CDR2 is SYDVKM. Trimming stripped 5 bases from V and 8 bases from J, with 18 bases between.

This clone occurred many times. Compared with germline, one end of the junction differs, possibly owing to a read error. The chain is built from TRBV7-9 and TRBJ2-1; D might be TRBD2 (5 bases). The CDR3 length is 14 residues. Per germline, CDR1 SEHNR and CDR2 FQNEAQ (reference sequence). The DNA of the CDR3 is TGTGCCAGCAGCGTAGCCCGGGACTACAATGAGCAGTTCTTC. This gives the protein CASSVARDYNEQFF.

This chain connects TRBV5-8 to TRBJ2-1, with TRBD1 matching 11 bases. Germline-derived CDR1 and CDR2 are SGHTS and YDEGEE. The CDR3 loop spans 15 amino acids. V dropped 2 bases and J dropped 7; count of bases not matched to a gene: 5. In DNA form, the CDR3 reads TGTGCCAGCAGCTTACGCGGGACAGGGGGAAATGAGCAGTTCTTC. This codes for CASSLRGTGGNEQFF.

The chain employs TRBV11-3 and TRBJ2-5; D is possibly TRBD2 (6 bases). Trimming stripped 5 bases from V and 4 bases from J, with 17 bases between. The CDR3 runs to 15 residues. Germline CDR1 and CDR2: SGHNT and YENEEA. The CDR3 loop reads CASSPFGGGGETQYF. The CDR3 nucleotides read TGTGCCAGCAGCCCCTTCGGGGGAGGTGGAGAGACCCAGTACTTC.

This clone was detected a few times. This chain joins TRBV7-9 and TRBJ1-1, with 7 bases fitting TRBD1. The ends lost 5 bases at V and 0 bases at J; junction bases unmatched: 6. The CDR3 contains 15 residues. The germline CDR1 and CDR2 sequences are SEHNR and FQNEAQ (reference sequence). For the CDR3, the DNA is TGTGCCAGCAGCAAAAGGACAGGCGTGAACACTGAAGCTTTCTTT. Amino acids: CASSKRTGVNTEAFF.

The J gene is TRBJ2-1, the V gene TRBV14; TRBD1 aligns across 8 bases. V lost 4 bases and J lost 8; bases outside the gene matches: 10. CDR3 length equals 15 residues. Germline V gives CDR1 SGHDN, CDR2 FVKESK. CDR3 in DNA: TGTGCCAGCAGCCTCGGACAGGGACGGGTCGATGAGCAGTTCTTC. Protein: CASSLGQGRVDEQFF.

The chain uses TRBV2 and TRBJ2-6; D gene uncertain. V lost 7 bases, J lost 1 base, and 5 bases lay in between. The CDR3 is made up of 13 amino acids. Germline CDR1 reads SNHLY; CDR2 reads FYNNEI. The CDR3 protein is CASTISGANVLTF. CDR3 sequence (DNA): TGTGCCAGCACCATTTCTGGGGCCAACGTCCTGACTTTC. The full variable domain, its missing parts supplied by reference TRBV2 and TRBJ2-6, is EPEVTQTPSHQVTQMGQEVILRCVPISNHLYFYWYRQILGQKVEFLVSFYNNEISEKSEIFDDQFSVERPDGSNFTLKIRSTKLEDSAMYFCASTISGANVLTFGAGSRLTVL.

The CDR3 spells CASSDREGREQFF. The CDR3 nucleotides read TGTGCCAGCAGTGACCGGGAGGGTCGGGAGCAGTTCTTC. The genes are TRBV6-4 and TRBJ2-1, with 8 bases fitting TRBD2. Germline loops: CDR1 MRHNA, CDR2 SNTAGT. This CDR3 has 13 residues. With V trimmed by 2 bases and J by 10 bases, 4 bases remained unmatched.

The chain uses TRBV30 and TRBJ1-2; 10 bases map to TRBD1. V lost 5 bases, J lost 8 bases, and 8 bases stayed unmatched. Germline V gene sequence: CDR1 GTSNPN, CDR2 SVGIG (reference sequence). The CDR3 length is 13 residues. The CDR3 region has the DNA TGTGCCTGGTTGACAGGGGGCGGACGGGGCTACACCTTC. Protein sequence: CAWLTGGGRGYTF.

This clone has ten or more counts. Other DNA sequences of this sample code for an identical CDR3. The J gene is TRBJ2-2, the V gene TRBV28, with TRBD1 matching 10 bases. In germline, CDR1 is MDHEN, CDR2 SYDVKM. The CDR3 sequence is 15 residues long. Trimming cost V 4 bases and J 4 bases; bases outside gene matches: 3. The DNA of the CDR3 is TGTGCCAGCAGTTCCGGACAGGGGGGCACCGGGGAGCTGTTTTTT. This encodes CASSSGQGGTGELFF.